This T cell receptor beta chain came from a study of T cells in Graves' hyperthyroidism and ophthalmopathy. TCR beta CDR3 regions were amplified from RNA transcripts. An initial round of RT-PCR targeting the TCR CDR3 relied on the HTBI primer set. TCRdb processed the multiplex PCR reads anew with MiXCR; each CDR3 protein has one entry. The sample includes about 570,000 distinct CDR3 sequences, just over 45% of them seen just once. General study points: Most clonotypes expanded in the thyroid (above 0.001) were also present in blood.

Germline V gene lookup returns CDR1 SGHAT and CDR2 FQNNGV. The junction had 6 bases not matched to a gene; V was cut back by 1 base and J by 4 bases. CDR3 length: 16 residues. This clonotype was recorded many times. Its antigen is unidentified. Researchers barred patients who had uncontrolled infection, other autoimmune disease, pregnancy or lactation. This TCR came from an adult woman with Graves' disease, either hyperthyroidism or ophthalmopathy (not recorded which). Material: peripheral blood or thyroid tissue (not recorded which). The rearrangement joins TRBV11-2 to TRBJ1-1; 10 nucleotides match TRBD1. The CDR3 coding sequence is TGTGCCAGCAGCTTAGTACGGGGACAGGGGAGCACTGAAGCTTTCTTT. Its translation: CASSLVRGQGSTEAFF.